The clone carrying this T cell receptor (beta chain) occurred many times. Its antigen is not known. The data were obtained in a study of early T cells in non-severe SARS-CoV-2 infection. Study overall: Bulk RNA from unsorted whole blood was sequenced; chains were unpaired. General study findings and limits: VDJdb-based matching was biased toward anti-spike CD8 responses and missed private and CD4 specificities.

Trimming cost V 5 bases and J 5 bases; bases outside gene matches: 8. Germline CDR1 reads SQVTM; CDR2 reads ANQGSEA. This CDR3 spans 14 amino acids. Attachment of unique molecular identifiers to individual cDNA molecules was performed. TCRdb ran MiXCR on the 5' RACE reads and lists one entry per CDR3 protein. The sample lists 30,000 to 40,000 distinct CDR3 sequences; approximately 7.2% were seen once. The V and J genes are TRBV29-1 and TRBJ2-1, with 8 bases aligning to TRBD2. Sequencing used whole blood, obtained at baseline. The TCR originated in an adult who was a healthcare worker with PCR-confirmed SARS-CoV-2 infection or an uninfected control (not recorded which). The CDR3 region is CSVLERGPNNEQFF. In DNA, the CDR3 is TGCAGCGTTTTAGAGCGGGGGCCTAACAATGAGCAGTTCTTC.